This T cell receptor beta chain was retrieved from a study of cytomegalovirus exposure and HLA in healthy donors. The PCR made use of 60 Vbeta and 13 Jbeta primers. Method: immunoSEQ multiplex PCR; TCRdb's copy keeps in-frame clones and lacks some. Of about 140,000 clones detected, approximately 80% appear once; the ten largest clones hold around 2.9%. This clone was observed a single time. The antigen remains unidentified. Overall study results and limits: A missense DCLRE1C variant was associated with V- and J-gene trimming of TCR beta chains in a later analysis, and an independent cohort replicated the association. High specificity and sensitivity for cytomegalovirus status were reported for the classifier. A previous analysis found most TCR beta V segments productive roughly 90% or roughly 30% of the time. Later on, an analysis showed TCR association rates differing by HLA locus, with DRB1 the most and HLA-C the fewest.

The germline CDR1 and CDR2 sequences are SGHAT and FQNNGV. This CDR3 has 15 amino acids. V was shortened by 5 bases and J by 3 bases, with 16 bases between the two germline ends. This clonotype originated in a female donor in good health and CMV-seronegative. The chain links TRBV11-2 to TRBJ1-1, with D unclear. The specimen sequenced was PBMCs. The CDR3, as DNA: TGTGCCAGCAGCAACACCCGACATGTCGACACTGAAGCTTTCTTT. Amino acids: CASSNTRHVDTEAFF. The full variable domain, with the rest looked up from reference TRBV11-2 and TRBJ1-1, is EAGVAQSPRYKIIEKRQSVAFWCNPISGHATLYWYQQILGQGPKLLIQFQNNGVVDDSQLPKDRFSAERLKGVDSTLKIQPAKLEDSAVYLCASSNTRHVDTEAFFGQGTRLTVV.